This TCR beta chain was captured in a study of T-cell reconstitution after alpha-beta-depleted transplantation in children. This CDR3 comprises 13 residues. Germline lookup yields CDR1 DFQATT and CDR2 SNEGSKA (reference sequence). With 6 bases clipped from V and 4 bases from J, the junction kept 7 bases outside the gene matches. This clonotype was picked up many times. The library targeted TCRbeta and was prepared with unique molecular identifiers. TCRdb re-analysed the PCR reads in MiXCR, keeping a single row per CDR3 protein. In the table there are around 94,000 distinct CDR3 sequences, 6% to 9% of which are singletons.

The receptor comes from a boy younger than 10 with acute lymphoblastic leukemia, due to receive a stem cell transplant. The chain couples TRBV20-1 to TRBJ2-3; 7 bases are a match to TRBD2. Sample: PBMCs, taken before TCRalphabeta/CD19-depleted stem cell transplant. CDR3 in DNA: TGCAGTGCCCACCGGACTAGGGCAGATACGCAGTATTTT. The encoded protein is CSAHRTRADTQYF.